A single sample gave rise to the 8 T cell receptor beta chains below, sequenced in a study of T cells in localized non-small cell lung cancer. Produced via immunoSEQ multiplex PCR; TCRdb's table is partial and in-frame only. The sample consists of 4,500 to 5,000 clones, roughly 30% of them appearing once. Sample: lung tumor tissue, taken before any cancer treatment. The source is a man aged 40 to 70 with stage III squamous cell lung carcinoma.

This clone occurred a few times. The V and J genes are TRBV9 and TRBJ2-3, with 7 positions matching TRBD1. The CDR3 spans 15 residues. Germline V gene sequence: CDR1 SGDLS, CDR2 YYNGEE. V dropped 6 bases and J dropped 2; count of bases not matched to a gene: 9. The CDR3 reads CASTLQDRDTDTQYF. The CDR3, as DNA: TGTGCCAGCACCCTCCAAGACAGGGACACAGATACGCAGTATTTT.

This clone was counted between two and nine times. The chain uses TRBV6-8 and TRBJ1-1; D uncertain. With 4 bases removed from V and 2 bases from J, the gap between germline ends came to 14 bases. The CDR3 has 15 residues. CDR1 is MNHGY, CDR2 SAAAGT, per germline. The CDR3 DNA follows: TGTGCCAGCAGTTCCCCCCTCTTGGGCAACACTGAAGCTTTCTTT. This translates into CASSSPLLGNTEAFF.

This clone was detected a few times. This chain joins TRBV9 and TRBJ2-1; no reliable D call. Germline values: CDR1 SGDLS, CDR2 YYNGEE. The CDR3 is 13 residues long. Trimming stripped 6 bases from V and 5 bases from J, with 12 bases between. CDR3 in amino acids: CASKSGEDNEQFF. CDR3 coding DNA: TGTGCCAGCAAATCAGGAGAGGACAATGAGCAGTTCTTC. The full variable domain, its missing parts supplied by reference TRBV9 and TRBJ2-1, is DSGVTQTPKHLITATGQRVTLRCSPRSGDLSVYWYQQSLDQGLQFLIQYYNGEERAKGNILERFSAQQFPDLHSELNLSSLELGDSALYFCASKSGEDNEQFFGPGTRLTVL.

This clone was seen only a few times. The rearrangement uses TRBV28 and TRBJ2-4; D ambiguous. V was pared by 5 bases and J by 6 bases, with 14 bases between. Per the germline V gene, CDR1 is MDHEN and CDR2 is SYDVKM. The CDR3 consists of 14 residues. CDR3 DNA sequence: TGTGCCAGCAGTCCCCTTCTACTAAGAAACATTCAGTACTTC. Encoded protein: CASSPLLLRNIQYF.

This chain connects TRBV30 to TRBJ1-6, with a weak D call TRBD1 (6 bases). V lost 3 bases and J 1 base, leaving 10 bases between the germline ends. Germline V gives CDR1 GTSNPN, CDR2 SVGIG (reference sequence). The CDR3 covers 15 residues. CDR3 nucleotide sequence: TGTGCCTGGAGAGAGGGGGGATCCTATAATTCACCCCTCCACTTT. Translation gives CAWREGGSYNSPLHF.

The chain combines TRBV14 with TRBJ2-5; a possible D gene is TRBD1 (5 bases). V was trimmed by 0 bases and J by 2 bases, leaving 10 bases between them. This CDR3 spans 15 amino acids. CDR1 is SGHDN, CDR2 FVKESK, per germline. Here the CDR3 reads CASSQEWAGQETQYF. CDR3 DNA sequence: TGTGCCAGCAGCCAAGAGTGGGCAGGGCAAGAGACCCAGTACTTC. The complete variable domain, with remaining parts taken from reference TRBV14 and TRBJ2-5, reads EAGVTQFPSHSVIEKGQTVTLRCDPISGHDNLYWYRRVMGKEIKFLLHFVKESKQDESGMPNNRFLAERTGGTYSTLKVQPAELEDSGVYFCASSQEWAGQETQYFGPGTRLLVL.

This chain uses TRBV28 with TRBJ2-1; 8 bases map to TRBD1. The germline V gene has CDR1 MDHEN and CDR2 SYDVKM. V gave up 0 bases and J gave up 5 bases; unmatched junction bases: 6. The CDR3 spans 16 residues. The CDR3 loop reads CASSLWAGGFNNEQFF. The CDR3 nucleotides read TGTGCCAGCAGTTTATGGGCAGGGGGCTTTAACAATGAGCAGTTCTTC. Full variable domain (remainder filled in from reference TRBV28 and TRBJ2-1): DVKVTQSSRYLVKRTGEKVFLECVQDMDHENMFWYRQDPGLGLRLIYFSYDVKMKEKGDIPEGYSVSREKKERFSLILESASTNQTSMYLCASSLWAGGFNNEQFFGPGTRLTVL.

The chain is built from TRBV6-8 and TRBJ2-7, with TRBD1 identical over 11 bases. Per germline, CDR1 MNHGY and CDR2 SAAAGT. J gave up 5 bases and V 0 bases, and 9 bases lay outside the gene matches. The CDR3 loop spans 17 amino acids. The CDR3 region is CASSYSFVADRGHEQYF. For the CDR3, the DNA is TGTGCCAGCAGTTACTCGTTTGTCGCGGACAGGGGGCACGAGCAGTACTTC.